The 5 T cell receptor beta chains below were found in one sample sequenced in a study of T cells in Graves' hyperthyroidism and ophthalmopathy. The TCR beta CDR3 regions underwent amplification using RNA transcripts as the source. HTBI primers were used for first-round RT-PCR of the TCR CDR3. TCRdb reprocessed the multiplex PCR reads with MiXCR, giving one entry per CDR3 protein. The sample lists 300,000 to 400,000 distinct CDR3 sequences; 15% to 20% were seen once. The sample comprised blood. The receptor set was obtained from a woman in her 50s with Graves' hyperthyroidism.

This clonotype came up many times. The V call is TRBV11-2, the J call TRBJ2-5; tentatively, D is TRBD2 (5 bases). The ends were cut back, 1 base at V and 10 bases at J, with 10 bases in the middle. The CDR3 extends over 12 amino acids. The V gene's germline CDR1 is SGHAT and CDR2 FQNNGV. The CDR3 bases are TGTGCCAGCAGCTTAGGGAGCCGGGACCAGTACTTC. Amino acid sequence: CASSLGSRDQYF.

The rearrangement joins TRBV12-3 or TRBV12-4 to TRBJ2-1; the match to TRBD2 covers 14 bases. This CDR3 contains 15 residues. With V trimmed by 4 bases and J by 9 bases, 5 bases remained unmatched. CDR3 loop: CASSWGLAGEAEQFF. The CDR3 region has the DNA TGTGCCAGCAGTTGGGGACTAGCGGGAGAGGCTGAGCAGTTCTTC.

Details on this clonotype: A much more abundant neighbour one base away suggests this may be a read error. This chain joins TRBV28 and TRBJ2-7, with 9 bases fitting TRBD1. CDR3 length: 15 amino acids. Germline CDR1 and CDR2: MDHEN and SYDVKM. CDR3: CASSSTGGPSYEQCF. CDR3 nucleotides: TGTGCCAGCAGTTCGACAGGGGGGCCCTCCTACGAGCAGTGCTTC.

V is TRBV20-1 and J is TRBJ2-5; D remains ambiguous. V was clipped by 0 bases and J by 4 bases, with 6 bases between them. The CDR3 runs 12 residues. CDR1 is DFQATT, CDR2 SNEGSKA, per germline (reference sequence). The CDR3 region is CSARDNLETQYF. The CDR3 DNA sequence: TGCAGTGCTAGAGATAATTTAGAGACCCAGTACTTC.

The CDR3 protein is CASSAEGNEQFF. Written as DNA, the CDR3 is TGTGCCAGCAGCGCCGAAGGCAATGAGCAGTTCTTC. The V and J genes are TRBV9 and TRBJ2-1; D ambiguous. Germline CDR1 is SGDLS and CDR2 is YYNGEE. The V and J ends lost 3 bases and 6 bases respectively, with 7 bases between them. The CDR3 has 12 amino acids.